A single T cell receptor (beta chain) is shown here with its context. This sample is drawn from a study of T cell changes during pregnancy in multiple sclerosis. Germline CDR1 is SGHTA and CDR2 is FQGNSA. The junction had 8 bases not matched to a gene; V was cut back by 5 bases and J by 1 base. CDR3 length equals 16 residues. Clones were sequenced by immunoSEQ multiplex PCR, and TCRdb holds only the in-frame ones, with some missing. The profile covers about 57,000 clones, with approximately 90% appearing a single time and around 3.5% taken by the ten largest. The sequencing used peripheral blood, collected after pregnancy. This TCR was recovered from a female donor in good health, enrolled as a control in a pregnancy study. The chain joins TRBV7-2 to TRBJ2-3; the match to TRBD2 covers 8 bases. CDR3 sequence reads: CASSPPGGSGTDTQYF. The CDR3, as DNA: TGTGCCAGCAGCCCACCGGGGGGGTCTGGCACAGATACGCAGTATTTT.